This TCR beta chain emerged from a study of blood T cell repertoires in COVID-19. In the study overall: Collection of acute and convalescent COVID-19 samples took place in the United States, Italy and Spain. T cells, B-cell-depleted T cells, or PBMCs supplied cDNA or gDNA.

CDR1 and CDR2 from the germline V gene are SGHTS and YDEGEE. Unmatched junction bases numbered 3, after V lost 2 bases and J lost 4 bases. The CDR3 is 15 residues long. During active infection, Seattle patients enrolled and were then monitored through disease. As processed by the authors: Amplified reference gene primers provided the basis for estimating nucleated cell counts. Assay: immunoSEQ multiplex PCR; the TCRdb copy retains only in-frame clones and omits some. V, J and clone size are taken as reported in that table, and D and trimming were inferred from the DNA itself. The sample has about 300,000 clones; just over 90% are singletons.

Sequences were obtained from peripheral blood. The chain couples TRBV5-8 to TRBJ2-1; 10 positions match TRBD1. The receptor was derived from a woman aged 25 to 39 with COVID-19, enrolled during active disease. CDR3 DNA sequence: TGTGCCAGCAGCTTTGGGGACAGGGGTTACAATGAGCAGTTCTTC. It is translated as CASSFGDRGYNEQFF.